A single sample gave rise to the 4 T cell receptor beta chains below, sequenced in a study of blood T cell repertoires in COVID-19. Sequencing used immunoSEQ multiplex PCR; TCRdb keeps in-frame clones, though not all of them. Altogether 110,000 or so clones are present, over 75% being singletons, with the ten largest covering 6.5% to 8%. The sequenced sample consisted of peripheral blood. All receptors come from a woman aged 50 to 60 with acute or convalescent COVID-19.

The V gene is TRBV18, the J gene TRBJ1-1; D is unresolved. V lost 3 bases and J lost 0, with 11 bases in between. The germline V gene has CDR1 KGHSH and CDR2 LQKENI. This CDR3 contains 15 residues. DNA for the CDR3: TGTGCCAGCTCACCCCAGGTGGGTTTGAACACTGAAGCTTTCTTT. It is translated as CASSPQVGLNTEAFF.

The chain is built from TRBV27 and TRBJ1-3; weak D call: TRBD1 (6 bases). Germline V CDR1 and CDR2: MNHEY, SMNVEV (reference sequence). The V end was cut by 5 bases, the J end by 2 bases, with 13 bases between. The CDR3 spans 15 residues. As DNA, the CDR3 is TGTGCCAGCAGTGCTTACAGGGATACTGGAAACACCATATATTTT. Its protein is CASSAYRDTGNTIYF.

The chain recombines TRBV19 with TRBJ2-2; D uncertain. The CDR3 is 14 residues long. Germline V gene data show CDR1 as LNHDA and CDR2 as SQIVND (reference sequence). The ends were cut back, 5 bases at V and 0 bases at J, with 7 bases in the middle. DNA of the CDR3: TGTGCCAGTAGTCTTATCCCGAACACCGGGGAGCTGTTTTTT. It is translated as CASSLIPNTGELFF. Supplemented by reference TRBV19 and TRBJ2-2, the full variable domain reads DGGITQSPKYLFRKEGQNVTLSCEQNLNHDAMYWYRQDPGQGLRLIYYSQIVNDFQKGDIAEGYSVSREKKESFPLTVTSAQKNPTAFYLCASSLIPNTGELFFGEGSRLTVL.

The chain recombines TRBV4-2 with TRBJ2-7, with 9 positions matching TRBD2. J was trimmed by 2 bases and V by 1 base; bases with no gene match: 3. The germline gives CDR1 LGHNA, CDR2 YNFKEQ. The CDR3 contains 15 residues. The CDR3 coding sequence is TGTGCCAGCAGCCAAGCTGGCGGGGGGGCCTACGAGCAGTACTTC. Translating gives CASSQAGGGAYEQYF.